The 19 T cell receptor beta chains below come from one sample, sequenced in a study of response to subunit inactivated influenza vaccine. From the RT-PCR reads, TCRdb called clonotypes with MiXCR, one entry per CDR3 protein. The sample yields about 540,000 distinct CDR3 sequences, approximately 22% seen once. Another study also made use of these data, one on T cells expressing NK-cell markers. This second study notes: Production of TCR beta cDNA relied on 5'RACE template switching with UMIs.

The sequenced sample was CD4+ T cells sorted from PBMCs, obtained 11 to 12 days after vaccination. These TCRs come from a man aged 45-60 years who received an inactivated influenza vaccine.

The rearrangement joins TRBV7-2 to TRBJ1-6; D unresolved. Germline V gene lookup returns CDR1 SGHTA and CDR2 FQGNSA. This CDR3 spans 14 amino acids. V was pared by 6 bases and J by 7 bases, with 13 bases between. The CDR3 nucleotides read TGTGCCAGCAGGTTGGCACAATGGAATTCACCCCTCCACTTT. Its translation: CASRLAQWNSPLHF.

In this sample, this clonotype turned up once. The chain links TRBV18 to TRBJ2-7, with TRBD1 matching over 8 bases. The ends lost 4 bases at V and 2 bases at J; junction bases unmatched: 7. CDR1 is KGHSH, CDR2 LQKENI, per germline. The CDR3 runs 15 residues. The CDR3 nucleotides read TGTGCCAGCTCACGAGCCGGGACAGGAACCTACGAGCAGTACTTC. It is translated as CASSRAGTGTYEQYF.

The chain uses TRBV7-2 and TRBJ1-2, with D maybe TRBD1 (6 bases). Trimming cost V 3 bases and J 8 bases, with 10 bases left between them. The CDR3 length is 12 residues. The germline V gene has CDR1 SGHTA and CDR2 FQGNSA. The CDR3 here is CASSFDRRGYTF. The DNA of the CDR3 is TGTGCCAGCAGCTTTGACAGGCGGGGCTACACCTTC. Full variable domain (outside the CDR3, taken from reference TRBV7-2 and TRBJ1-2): GAGVSQSPSNKVTEKGKDVELRCDPISGHTALYWYRQSLGQGLEFLIYFQGNSAPDKSGLPSDRFSAERTGGSVSTLTIQRTQQEDSAVYLCASSFDRRGYTFGSGTRLTVV.

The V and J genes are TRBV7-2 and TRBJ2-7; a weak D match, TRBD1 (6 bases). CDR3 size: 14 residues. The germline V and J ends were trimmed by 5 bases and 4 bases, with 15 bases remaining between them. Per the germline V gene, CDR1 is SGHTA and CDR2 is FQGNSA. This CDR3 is CASSPRQGRYEQYF. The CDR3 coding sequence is TGTGCCAGCAGCCCTAGGCAGGGGAGATACGAGCAGTACTTC.

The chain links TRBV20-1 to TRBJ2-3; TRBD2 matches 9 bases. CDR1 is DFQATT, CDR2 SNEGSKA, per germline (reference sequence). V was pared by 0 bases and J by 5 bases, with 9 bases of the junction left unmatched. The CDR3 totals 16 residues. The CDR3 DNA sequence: TGCAGTGCTAGAGAATTTGCGGGGGGGCTTGGAGATACGCAGTATTTT. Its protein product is CSAREFAGGLGDTQYF.

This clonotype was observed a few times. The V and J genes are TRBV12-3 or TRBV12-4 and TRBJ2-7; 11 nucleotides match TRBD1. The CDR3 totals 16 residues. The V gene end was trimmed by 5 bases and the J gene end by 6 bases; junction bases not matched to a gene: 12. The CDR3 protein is CASSPGGGTGGREQYF. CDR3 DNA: TGTGCCAGCAGTCCAGGGGGAGGGACAGGGGGTCGCGAGCAGTACTTC.

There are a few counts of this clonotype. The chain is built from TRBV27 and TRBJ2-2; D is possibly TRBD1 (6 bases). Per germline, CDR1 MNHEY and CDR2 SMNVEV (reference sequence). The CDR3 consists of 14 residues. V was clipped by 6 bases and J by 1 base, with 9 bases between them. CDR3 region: CASRWDKNTGELFF. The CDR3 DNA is TGTGCCAGCAGGTGGGACAAGAACACCGGGGAGCTGTTTTTT.

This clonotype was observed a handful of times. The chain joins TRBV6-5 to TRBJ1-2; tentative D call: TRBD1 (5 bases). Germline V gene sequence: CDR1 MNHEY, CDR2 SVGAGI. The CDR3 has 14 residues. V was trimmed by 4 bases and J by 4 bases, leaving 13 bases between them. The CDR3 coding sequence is TGTGCCAGCAGTTCCCCGGGACGGAGCTATGGCTACACCTTC. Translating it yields CASSSPGRSYGYTF.

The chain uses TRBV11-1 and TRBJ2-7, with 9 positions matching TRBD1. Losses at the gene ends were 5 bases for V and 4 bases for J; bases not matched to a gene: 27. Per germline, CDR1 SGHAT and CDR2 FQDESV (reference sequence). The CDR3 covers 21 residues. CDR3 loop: CASSPTPWWDRATLLFYEQYF. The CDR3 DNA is TGTGCCAGCAGCCCTACCCCTTGGTGGGACAGGGCCACTCTTCTTTTTTACGAGCAGTACTTC.

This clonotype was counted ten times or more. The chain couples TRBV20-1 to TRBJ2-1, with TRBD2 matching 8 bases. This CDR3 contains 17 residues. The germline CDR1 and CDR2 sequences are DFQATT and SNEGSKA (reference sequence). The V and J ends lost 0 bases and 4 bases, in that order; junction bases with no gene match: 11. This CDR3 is CSARDLRAGGRYNEQFF. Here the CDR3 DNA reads TGCAGTGCTAGAGATCTTCGGGCGGGAGGACGATACAATGAGCAGTTCTTC.

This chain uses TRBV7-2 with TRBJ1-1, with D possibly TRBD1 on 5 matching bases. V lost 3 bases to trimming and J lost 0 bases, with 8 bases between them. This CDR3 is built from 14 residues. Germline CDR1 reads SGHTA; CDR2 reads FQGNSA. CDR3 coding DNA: TGTGCCAGCAGCTTGGTCAGGGTGAACACTGAAGCTTTCTTT. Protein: CASSLVRVNTEAFF.

The CDR3 spells CATTPTGRPYNEQFF. Written as DNA, the CDR3 is TGTGCCACTACCCCAACGGGGCGACCATACAATGAGCAGTTCTTC. This chain links TRBV10-3 with TRBJ2-1; D possibly matches TRBD1 or TRBD2 (5 bases each). The V and J ends lost 10 bases and 4 bases respectively, with 20 bases between them. The germline V gene has CDR1 ENHRY and CDR2 SYGVKD. The CDR3 length is 15 residues.

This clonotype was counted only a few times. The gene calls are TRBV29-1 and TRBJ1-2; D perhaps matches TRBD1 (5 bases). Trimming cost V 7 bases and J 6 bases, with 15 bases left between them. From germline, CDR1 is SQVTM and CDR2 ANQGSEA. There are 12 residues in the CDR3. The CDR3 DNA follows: TGCAGCGGAGGAGGAGGGGTACATGGCTACACCTTC. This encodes CSGGGGVHGYTF.

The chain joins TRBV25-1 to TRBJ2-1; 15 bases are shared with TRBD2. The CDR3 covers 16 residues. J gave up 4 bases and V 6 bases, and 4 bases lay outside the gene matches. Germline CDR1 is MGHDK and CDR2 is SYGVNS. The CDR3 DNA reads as TGTGCCAGCAGCGGACTAGCGGGAGGGCCTTACAATGAGCAGTTCTTC. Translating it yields CASSGLAGGPYNEQFF. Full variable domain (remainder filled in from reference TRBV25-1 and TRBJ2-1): EADIYQTPRYLVIGTGKKITLECSQTMGHDKMYWYQQDPGMELHLIHYSYGVNSTEKGDLSSESTVSRIRTEHFPLTLESARPSHTSQYLCASSGLAGGPYNEQFFGPGTRLTVL.

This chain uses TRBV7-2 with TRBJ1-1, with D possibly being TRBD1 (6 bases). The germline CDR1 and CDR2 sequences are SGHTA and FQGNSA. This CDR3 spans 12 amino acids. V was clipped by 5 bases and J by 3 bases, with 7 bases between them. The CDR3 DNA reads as TGTGCCAGCAGCAGGGGGGACACTGAAGCTTTCTTT. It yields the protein CASSRGDTEAFF.

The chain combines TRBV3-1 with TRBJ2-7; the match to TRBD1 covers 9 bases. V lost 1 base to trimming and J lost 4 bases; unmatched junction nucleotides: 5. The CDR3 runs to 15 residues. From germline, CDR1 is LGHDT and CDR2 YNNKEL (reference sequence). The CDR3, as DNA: TGTGCCAGCAGCCAAGTCGGGACAGGGAGATACGAGCAGTACTTC. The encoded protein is CASSQVGTGRYEQYF.

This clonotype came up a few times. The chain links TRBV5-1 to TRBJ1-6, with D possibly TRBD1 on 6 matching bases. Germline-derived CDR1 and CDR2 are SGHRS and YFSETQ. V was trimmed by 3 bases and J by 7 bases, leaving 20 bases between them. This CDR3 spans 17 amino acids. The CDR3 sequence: CASSSSPEGVRNSPLHF. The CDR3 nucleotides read TGCGCCAGCAGCTCCTCCCCGGAGGGGGTAAGGAATTCACCCCTCCACTTT.

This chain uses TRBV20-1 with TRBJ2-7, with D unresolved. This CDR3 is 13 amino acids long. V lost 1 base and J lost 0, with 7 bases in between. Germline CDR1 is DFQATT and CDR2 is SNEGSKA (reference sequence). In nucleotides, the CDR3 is TGCAGTGCTAGAGTGGATTCCTCCTACGAGCAGTACTTC. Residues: CSARVDSSYEQYF.

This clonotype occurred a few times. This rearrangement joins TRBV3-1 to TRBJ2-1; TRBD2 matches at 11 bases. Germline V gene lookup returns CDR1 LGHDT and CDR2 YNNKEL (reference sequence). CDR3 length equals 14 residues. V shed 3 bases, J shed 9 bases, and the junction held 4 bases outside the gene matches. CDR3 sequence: CASSHGTSGREQFF. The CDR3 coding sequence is TGTGCCAGCAGCCACGGGACTAGCGGACGTGAGCAGTTCTTC.